This T cell receptor beta chain was recorded in a study of metastatic and nonmetastatic thyroid tumors. At the level of the study: Comparative analysis of repertoires was undertaken across blood and tumor or nodule tissue obtained from malignant and benign thyroid patients. General study points: It was reported that TCR beta diversity was significantly higher in malignant thyroid tumors than benign nodules, in blood and tumor.

The CDR3 sequence is 16 residues long. Germline CDR1 SGHRS, CDR2 YFSETQ. Trimming stripped 5 bases from V and 6 bases from J, with 22 bases between. The entire patient cohort was treatment-naive prior to thyroid surgery. The authors' processing: Construction of a distant-metastasis classifier for papillary thyroid cancer relied on CDR3 differences across clinicopathological groups. Through MiXCR, TCRdb re-clonotyped the PCR reads. The V and J calls were not made by the authors but by TCRdb's processing. The data show around 38,000 clones, 28% seen once. This clone was recorded a few times. Antigen specificity is unknown.

The clonotype was recovered from a male donor with papillary thyroid cancer or a benign thyroid nodule (not recorded which). Some clones in this sample may be carry-over from other donors' samples. V is TRBV5-1 and J is TRBJ2-3, with D maybe TRBD1 (6 bases). Material: blood. CDR3 sequence: CASSGTRDMGWDTQYF. CDR3 bases: TGCGCCAGCAGTGGGACAAGGGACATGGGTTGGGATACGCAGTATTTT.